The 5 T cell receptor beta chains below come from one sample, sequenced in a study of T cells after somatic rescue of genetic block. The table came from immunoSEQ multiplex PCR; TCRdb's copy has only in-frame clones and leaves some out. Of about 63,000 clones in the sample, roughly nine tenths were seen once. The sequenced sample was peripheral blood mononuclear cells (PBMCs). These receptor sequences come from a man aged 35-49 years.

The V call is TRBV18, the J call TRBJ2-1; D may be TRBD2 (5 bases). V lost 3 bases and J lost 8, with 14 bases in between. CDR3 length equals 14 residues. Germline CDR1 and CDR2: KGHSH and LQKENI. The CDR3 loop reads CASSPTRAKDEQFF. The CDR3 DNA reads TGTGCCAGCTCACCTACGCGGGCCAAGGATGAGCAGTTCTTC.

The rearrangement joins TRBV2 to TRBJ2-2; 11 nucleotides line up with TRBD2. The length of the CDR3 is 15 residues. V gave up 5 bases and J gave up 8 bases; unmatched junction bases: 7. Per the germline V gene, CDR1 is SNHLY and CDR2 is FYNNEI. CDR3 DNA sequence: TGTGCCAGCAGTAGTAGCGGGAGGGCCTCGGGGGAGCTGTTTTTT. Its protein is CASSSSGRASGELFF.

The count of this clone is one. The V and J genes are TRBV27 and TRBJ2-4; no clear D. Trimming stripped 0 bases from V and 2 bases from J, with 8 bases between. Germline lookup yields CDR1 MNHEY and CDR2 SMNVEV (reference sequence). The CDR3 runs 15 residues. DNA for the CDR3: TGTGCCAGCAGTTTATCGTTGGAGTCCAAAAACATTCAGTACTTC. It encodes CASSLSLESKNIQYF.

Notes on this clone: Other nucleotide sequences from this sample produce the same CDR3. V gene TRBV7-9 combines with J gene TRBJ2-7; the D gene is possibly TRBD2 (5 bases). The V end lost 5 bases, the J end lost 0 bases, and 8 bases lay between the germline ends. This CDR3 region has 13 residues. CDR1 and CDR2 from the germline V gene are SEHNR and FQNEAQ (reference sequence). CDR3 protein: CASSPGISYEQYF. Here the CDR3 DNA reads TGTGCCAGCAGCCCCGGGATCTCCTACGAGCAGTACTTC.

This clone is a singleton in its sample. This sequence joins TRBV19 and TRBJ1-2; possible D gene TRBD1, 5 bases. Looked up from germline, CDR1 is LNHDA and CDR2 is SQIVND (reference sequence). V lost 6 bases, J lost 3 bases, and 11 bases lay in between. This CDR3 is built from 13 residues. In nucleotides, the CDR3 is TGTGCCAGTAGCAGGGACGGTCACTATGGCTACACCTTC. Translating gives CASSRDGHYGYTF. Together with reference TRBV19 and TRBJ1-2, the CDR3 gives the full variable domain: DGGITQSPKYLFRKEGQNVTLSCEQNLNHDAMYWYRQDPGQGLRLIYYSQIVNDFQKGDIAEGYSVSREKKESFPLTVTSAQKNPTAFYLCASSRDGHYGYTFGSGTRLTVV.